Sequencing of this TCR beta chain was carried out in a study of memory CD4+ T cells and cytomegalovirus serostatus. Study-level background: Healthy Belgian adult donors included under ten CMV-positive and some 24 CMV-negative people.

Assay: immunoSEQ multiplex PCR; the TCRdb copy retains only in-frame clones and omits some. The table has some 60,000 clones, about 68% seen once. The study's findings and limits: Repertoires predicted CMV serostatus with median bootstrapped AUC of roughly 0.95. Each of roughly 65 CMV-associated TCRbeta sequences occurred in one to five individuals.

This clone is medium-sized. Its antigen remains unidentified. The sort gate was single viable CD3+CD4+CD8-CD45RO+ cells for memory CD4+ T cells. Deletions cut 5 bases from V and 2 bases from J, with 12 bases between. Germline CDR1 and CDR2: SNHLY and FYNNEI. The CDR3 has 14 residues. The clonotype was recovered from an adult in good health and CMV-seropositive. Sequences were obtained from memory CD4+ T cells from blood. The chain uses TRBV2 and TRBJ1-2; no clear D gene. The CDR3 loop is CASSPDSYNYGYTF. CDR3 nucleotides: TGTGCCAGCAGTCCCGACTCATACAACTATGGCTACACCTTC.